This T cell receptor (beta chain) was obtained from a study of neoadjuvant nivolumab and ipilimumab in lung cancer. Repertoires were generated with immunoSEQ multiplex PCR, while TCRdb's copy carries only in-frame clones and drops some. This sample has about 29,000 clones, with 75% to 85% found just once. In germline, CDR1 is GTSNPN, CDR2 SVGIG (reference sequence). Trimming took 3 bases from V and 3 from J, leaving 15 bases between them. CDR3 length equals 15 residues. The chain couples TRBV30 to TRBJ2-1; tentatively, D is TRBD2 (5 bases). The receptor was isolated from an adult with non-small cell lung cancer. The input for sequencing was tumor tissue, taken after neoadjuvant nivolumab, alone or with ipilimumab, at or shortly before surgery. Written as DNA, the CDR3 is TGTGCCTGGAGGACGGAGGCCTATATCTACAATGAGCAGTTCTTC. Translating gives CAWRTEAYIYNEQFF. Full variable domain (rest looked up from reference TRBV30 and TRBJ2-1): SQTIHQWPATLVQPVGSPLSLECTVEGTSNPNLYWYRQAAGRGLQLLFYSVGIGQISSEVPQNLSASRPQDRQFILSSKKLLLSDSGFYLCAWRTEAYIYNEQFFGPGTRLTVL.